This TCR beta chain derives from a study of T cell clonality in common variable immunodeficiency. Overall study findings and caveats: Common variable immunodeficiency TCR beta sequences reportedly had fewer deletions and N-nucleotide insertions. Fewer TCRbeta clones were shared among CVID subjects than controls.

The sample holds a few counts of this clone. Its antigen is still unknown. Sequencing ends 3 residues short of the CDR3 end; the germline J gene provides the rest. The CDR3 loop spans 14 amino acids. The germline CDR1 and CDR2 sequences are SGHTA and FQGTGA. Using immunoSEQ multiplex PCR, the repertoire was profiled, and TCRdb retains in-frame clones only, with some absent. This sample includes approximately 35,000 clones with no singletons; its ten biggest clones take up over 5%. CVID meant reduced serum IgG, IgA and/or IgM plus specific antibody deficiency. The receptor was isolated from a human donor with common variable immunodeficiency. The chain joins TRBV7-3 to TRBJ2-3, with 14 bases that match TRBD2. The sequencing input was peripheral blood mononuclear cells. The CDR3 reads CASSSGLAGGTQYF. Partial CDR3 DNA: TGTGCCAGCAGCTCCGGACTAGCGGGGGGCACG. The full variable domain, completed using reference TRBV7-3 and TRBJ2-3, is GAGVSQTPSNKVTEKGKYVELRCDPISGHTALYWYRQSLGQGPEFLIYFQGTGAADDSGLPNDRFFAVRPEGSVSTLKIQRTERGDSAVYLCASSSGLAGGTQYFGPGTRLTVL.